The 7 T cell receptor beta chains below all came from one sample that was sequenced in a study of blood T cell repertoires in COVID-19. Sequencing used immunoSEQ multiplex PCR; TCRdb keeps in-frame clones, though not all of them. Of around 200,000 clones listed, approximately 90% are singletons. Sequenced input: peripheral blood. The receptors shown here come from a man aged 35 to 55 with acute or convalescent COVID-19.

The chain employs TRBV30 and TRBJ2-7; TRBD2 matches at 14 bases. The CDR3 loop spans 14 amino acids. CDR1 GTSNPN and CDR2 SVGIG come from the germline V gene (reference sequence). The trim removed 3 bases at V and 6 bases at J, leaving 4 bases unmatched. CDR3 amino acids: CAWSIGLAGGEQYF. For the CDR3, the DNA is TGTGCCTGGAGCATAGGACTAGCGGGAGGCGAGCAGTACTTC.

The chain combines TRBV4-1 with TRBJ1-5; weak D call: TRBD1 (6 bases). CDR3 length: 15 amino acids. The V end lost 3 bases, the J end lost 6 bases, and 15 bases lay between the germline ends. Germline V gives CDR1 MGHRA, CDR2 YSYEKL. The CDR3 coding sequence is TGCGCCAGCAGCCACCCAACACAGGGAATTCAGCCCCAGCATTTT. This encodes CASSHPTQGIQPQHF.

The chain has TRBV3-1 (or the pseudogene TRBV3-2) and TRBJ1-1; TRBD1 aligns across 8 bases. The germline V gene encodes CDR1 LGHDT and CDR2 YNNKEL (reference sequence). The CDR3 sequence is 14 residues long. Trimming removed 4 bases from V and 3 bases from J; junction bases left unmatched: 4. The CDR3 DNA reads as TGTGCCAGCAGCCCCCACAGGGGGTACACTGAAGCTTTCTTT. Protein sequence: CASSPHRGYTEAFF.

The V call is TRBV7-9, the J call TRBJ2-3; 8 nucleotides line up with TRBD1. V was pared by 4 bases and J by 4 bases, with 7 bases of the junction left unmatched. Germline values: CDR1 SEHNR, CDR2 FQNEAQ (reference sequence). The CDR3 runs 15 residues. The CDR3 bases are TGTGCCAGCAGCTCCACAGGGGGAGCGTCAGATACGCAGTATTTT. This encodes CASSSTGGASDTQYF.

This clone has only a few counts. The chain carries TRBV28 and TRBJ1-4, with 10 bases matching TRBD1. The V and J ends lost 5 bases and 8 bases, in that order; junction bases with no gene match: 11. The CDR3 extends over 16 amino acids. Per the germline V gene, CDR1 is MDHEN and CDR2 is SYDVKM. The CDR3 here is CASSPSTGTGDEKLFF. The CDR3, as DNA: TGTGCCAGCAGTCCGTCCACCGGGACAGGGGACGAAAAACTGTTTTTT. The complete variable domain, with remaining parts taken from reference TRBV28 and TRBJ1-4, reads DVKVTQSSRYLVKRTGEKVFLECVQDMDHENMFWYRQDPGLGLRLIYFSYDVKMKEKGDIPEGYSVSREKKERFSLILESASTNQTSMYLCASSPSTGTGDEKLFFGSGTQLSVL.

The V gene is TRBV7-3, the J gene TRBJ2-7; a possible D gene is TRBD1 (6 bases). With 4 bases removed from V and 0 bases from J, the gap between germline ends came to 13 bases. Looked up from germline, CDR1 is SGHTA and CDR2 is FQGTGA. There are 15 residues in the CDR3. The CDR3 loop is CASSSDSGSSYEQYF. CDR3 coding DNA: TGTGCCAGCAGCTCGGACAGTGGGAGCTCCTACGAGCAGTACTTC.

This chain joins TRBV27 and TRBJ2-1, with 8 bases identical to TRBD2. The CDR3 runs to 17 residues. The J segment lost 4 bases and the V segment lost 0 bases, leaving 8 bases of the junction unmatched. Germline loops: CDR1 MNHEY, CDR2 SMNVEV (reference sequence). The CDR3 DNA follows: TGTGCCAGCAGTTTATCTATACCGGGACTAGGGTACAATGAGCAGTTCTTC. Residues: CASSLSIPGLGYNEQFF.